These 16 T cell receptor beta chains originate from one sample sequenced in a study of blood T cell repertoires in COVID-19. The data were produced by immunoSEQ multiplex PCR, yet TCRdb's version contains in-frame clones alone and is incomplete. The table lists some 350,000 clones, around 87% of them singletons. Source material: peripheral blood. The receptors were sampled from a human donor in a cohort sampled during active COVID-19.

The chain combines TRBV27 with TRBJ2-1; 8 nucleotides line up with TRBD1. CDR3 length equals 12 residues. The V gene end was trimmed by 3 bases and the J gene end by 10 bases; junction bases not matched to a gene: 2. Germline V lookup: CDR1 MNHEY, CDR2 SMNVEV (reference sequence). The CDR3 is CASSFRGLEQFF. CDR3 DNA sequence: TGTGCCAGCAGTTTCAGGGGGCTGGAGCAGTTCTTC.

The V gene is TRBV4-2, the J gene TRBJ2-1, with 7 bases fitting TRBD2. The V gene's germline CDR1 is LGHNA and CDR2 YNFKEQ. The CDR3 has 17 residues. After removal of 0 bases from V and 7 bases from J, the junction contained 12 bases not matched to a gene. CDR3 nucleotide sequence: TGTGCCAGCAGCCAAGAAGATCGGGGGGAGGGCCAGAATGAGCAGTTCTTC. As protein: CASSQEDRGEGQNEQFF.

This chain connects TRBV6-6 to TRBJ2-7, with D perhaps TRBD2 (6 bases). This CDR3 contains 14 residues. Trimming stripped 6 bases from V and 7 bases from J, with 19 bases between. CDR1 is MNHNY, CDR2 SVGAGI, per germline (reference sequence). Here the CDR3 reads CASRPRGAAGEQYF. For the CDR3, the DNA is TGTGCCAGCAGACCCCGAGGGGCGGCGGGAGAGCAGTACTTC.

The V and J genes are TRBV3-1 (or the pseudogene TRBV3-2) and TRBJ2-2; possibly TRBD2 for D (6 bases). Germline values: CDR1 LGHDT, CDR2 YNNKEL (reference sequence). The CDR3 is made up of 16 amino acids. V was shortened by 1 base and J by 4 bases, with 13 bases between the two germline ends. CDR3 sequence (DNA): TGTGCCAGCAGCCAAGCGGGAGATAGAACCACCGGGGAGCTGTTTTTT. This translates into CASSQAGDRTTGELFF.

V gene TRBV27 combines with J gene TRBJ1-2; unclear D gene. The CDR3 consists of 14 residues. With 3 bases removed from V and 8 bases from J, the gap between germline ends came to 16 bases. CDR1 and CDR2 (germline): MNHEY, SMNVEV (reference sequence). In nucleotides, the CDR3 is TGTGCCAGCAGTTTTCGCAGATCCTCTCAAGGCTACACCTTC. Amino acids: CASSFRRSSQGYTF.

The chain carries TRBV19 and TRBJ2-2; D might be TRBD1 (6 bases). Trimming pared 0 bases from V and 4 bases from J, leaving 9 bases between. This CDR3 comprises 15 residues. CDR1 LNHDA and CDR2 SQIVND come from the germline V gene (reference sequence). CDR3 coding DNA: TGTGCCAGTAGTATAGAGGGGGCATTCACCGGGGAGCTGTTTTTT. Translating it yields CASSIEGAFTGELFF.

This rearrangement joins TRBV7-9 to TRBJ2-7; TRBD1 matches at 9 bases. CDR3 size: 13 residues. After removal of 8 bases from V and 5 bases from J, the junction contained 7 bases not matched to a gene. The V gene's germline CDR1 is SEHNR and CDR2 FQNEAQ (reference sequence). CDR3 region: CASGNRGLNEQYF. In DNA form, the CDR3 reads TGTGCCAGCGGAAACAGGGGGCTCAACGAGCAGTACTTC. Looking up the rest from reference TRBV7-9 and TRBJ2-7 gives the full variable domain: DTGVSQNPRHKITKRGQNVTFRCDPISEHNRLYWYRQTLGQGPEFLTYFQNEAQLEKSRLLSDRFSAERPKGSFSTLEIQRTEQGDSAMYLCASGNRGLNEQYFGPGTRLTVT.

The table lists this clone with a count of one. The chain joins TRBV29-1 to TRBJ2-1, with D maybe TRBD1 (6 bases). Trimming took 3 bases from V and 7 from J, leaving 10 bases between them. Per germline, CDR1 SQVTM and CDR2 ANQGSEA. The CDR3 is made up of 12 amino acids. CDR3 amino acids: CSVDPQGNEQFF. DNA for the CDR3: TGCAGCGTTGACCCACAGGGTAATGAGCAGTTCTTC.

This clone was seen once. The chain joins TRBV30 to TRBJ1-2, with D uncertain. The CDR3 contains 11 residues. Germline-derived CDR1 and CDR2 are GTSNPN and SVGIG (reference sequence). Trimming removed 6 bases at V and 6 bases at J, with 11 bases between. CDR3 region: CACRRRDGYTF. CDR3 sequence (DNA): TGTGCCTGCAGACGGCGGGATGGCTACACCTTC.

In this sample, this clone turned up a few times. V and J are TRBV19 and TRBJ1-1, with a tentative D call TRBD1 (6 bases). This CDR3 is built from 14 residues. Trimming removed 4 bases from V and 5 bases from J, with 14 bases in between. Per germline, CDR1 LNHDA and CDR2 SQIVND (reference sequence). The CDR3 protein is CASSTMGAGTEAFF. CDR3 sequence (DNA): TGTGCCAGTAGTACAATGGGGGCTGGTACTGAAGCTTTCTTT. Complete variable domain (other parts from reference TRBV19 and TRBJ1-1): DGGITQSPKYLFRKEGQNVTLSCEQNLNHDAMYWYRQDPGQGLRLIYYSQIVNDFQKGDIAEGYSVSREKKESFPLTVTSAQKNPTAFYLCASSTMGAGTEAFFGQGTRLTVV.

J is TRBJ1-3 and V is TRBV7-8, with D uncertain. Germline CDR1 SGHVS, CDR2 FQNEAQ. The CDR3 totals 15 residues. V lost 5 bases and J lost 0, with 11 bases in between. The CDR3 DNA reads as TGTGCCAGCAGCGGGTCGAGGGACTCTGGAAACACCATATATTTT. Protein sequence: CASSGSRDSGNTIYF.

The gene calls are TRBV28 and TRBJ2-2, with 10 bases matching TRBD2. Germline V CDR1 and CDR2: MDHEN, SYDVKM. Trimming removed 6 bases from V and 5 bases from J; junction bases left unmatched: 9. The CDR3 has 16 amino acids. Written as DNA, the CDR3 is TGTGCCAGCAGCCCCCAACTAGCGGGATATACCGGGGAGCTGTTTTTT. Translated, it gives CASSPQLAGYTGELFF.

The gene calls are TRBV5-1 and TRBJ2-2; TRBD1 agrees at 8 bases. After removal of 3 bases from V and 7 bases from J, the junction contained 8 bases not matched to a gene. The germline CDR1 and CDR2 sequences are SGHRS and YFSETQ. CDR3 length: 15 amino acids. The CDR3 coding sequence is TGCGCCAGCAGCTACAGTACAGGGGGAGGCGGGGAGCTGTTTTTT. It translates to CASSYSTGGGGELFF.

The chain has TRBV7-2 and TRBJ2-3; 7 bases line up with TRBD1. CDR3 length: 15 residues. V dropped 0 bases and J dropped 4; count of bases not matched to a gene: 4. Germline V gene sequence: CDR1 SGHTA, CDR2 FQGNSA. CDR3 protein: CASSLAQTGADTQYF. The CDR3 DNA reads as TGTGCCAGCAGCTTAGCGCAAACAGGGGCAGATACGCAGTATTTT. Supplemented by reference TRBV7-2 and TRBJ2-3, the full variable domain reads GAGVSQSPSNKVTEKGKDVELRCDPISGHTALYWYRQSLGQGLEFLIYFQGNSAPDKSGLPSDRFSAERTGGSVSTLTIQRTQQEDSAVYLCASSLAQTGADTQYFGPGTRLTVL.

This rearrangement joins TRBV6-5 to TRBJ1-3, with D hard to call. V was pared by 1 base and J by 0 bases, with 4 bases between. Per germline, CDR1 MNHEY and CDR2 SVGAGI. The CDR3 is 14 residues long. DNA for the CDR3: TGTGCCAGCAGTTACTTCTCCTCTGGAAACACCATATATTTT. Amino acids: CASSYFSSGNTIYF.

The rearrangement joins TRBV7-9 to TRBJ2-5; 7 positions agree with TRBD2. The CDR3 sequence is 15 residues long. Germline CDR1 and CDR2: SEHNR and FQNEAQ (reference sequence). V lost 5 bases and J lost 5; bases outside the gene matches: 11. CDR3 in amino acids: CASSRAGRAEETQYF. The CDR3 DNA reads TGTGCCAGCAGCCGTGCTGGGAGGGCTGAGGAGACCCAGTACTTC.